This note documents a single T cell receptor (beta chain) sequence. Its antigen remains unknown. This sample stems from a study of cytomegalovirus exposure and HLA in healthy donors. Overall study findings and caveats: A highly shared variant cluster was judged a likely technical artifact. Presence/absence analysis assumed near-uniform sequencing depth across donors. A few V segments could not be told apart, such as TRBV6-2 and TRBV6-3, and were left out.

13 Jbeta primers and 60 Vbeta primers were used for the PCR. Sequencing used immunoSEQ multiplex PCR; TCRdb keeps in-frame clones, though not all of them. The sample spans 100,000 to 150,000 clones; the ten largest clones claim around 1.6%. V lost 8 bases to trimming and J lost 8 bases; unmatched junction nucleotides: 10. This CDR3 comprises 14 residues. CDR1 is SNHLY and CDR2 is FYNNEI in the germline V gene. Sample: PBMCs. The chain is built from TRBV2 and TRBJ1-2; 11 bases are shared with TRBD1. The sequence came from a woman between 40 and 55 years old in good health and CMV-seropositive. The CDR3 coding sequence is TGTGCCAGCCACCGGGACAGGGGGTTGAGAGGCTACACCTTC. This sequence encodes CASHRDRGLRGYTF. The full variable domain, with the rest looked up from reference TRBV2 and TRBJ1-2, is EPEVTQTPSHQVTQMGQEVILRCVPISNHLYFYWYRQILGQKVEFLVSFYNNEISEKSEIFDDQFSVERPDGSNFTLKIRSTKLEDSAMYFCASHRDRGLRGYTFGSGTRLTVV.